A selection of T cell receptor beta chains follows, all from one sample in a study of response to subunit inactivated influenza vaccine. TCRdb reprocessed the RT-PCR reads via MiXCR and lists one record per CDR3 protein. The sample comprises about 780,000 distinct CDR3 sequences, around 20% of which are singletons, and roughly 10% rests with the top ten. Source: PBMCs from blood, taken about 5 days after vaccination. These TCRs come from a man aged 45 to 65 who received an inactivated influenza vaccine. Both conserved end residues are part of each CDR3. The D gene is left open where the match is weak. Size is omitted from some rows. Given values are once, few, many or a class for expanded clones.

D gene: -
clone size: -
V gene: TRBV4-2
J gene: TRBJ2-7
CDR3 DNA: TGTGCCAGCAGTCCCCGAGCCACCCTGCAGACCTACGAGCAGTACTTC
CDR3 protein: CASSPRATLQTYEQYF

D gene: TRBD2
clone size: -
V gene: TRBV20-1
J gene: TRBJ2-1
CDR3 DNA: TGCAGTCCCGGTTTATTTCGGGGGGGGATAGAGCAGTTCTTC
CDR3 protein: CSPGLFRGGIEQFF

D gene: -
clone size: few
V gene: TRBV4-1
J gene: TRBJ1-1
CDR3 DNA: TGCGCCAGCAGCCAAGAACAGGGGAACACTGAAGCTTTCTTT
CDR3 protein: CASSQEQGNTEAFF

D gene: -
clone size: many
V gene: TRBV5-5
J gene: TRBJ2-5
CDR3 DNA: TGTGCCAGCAGCTCGACTACGCGAGAAGAGACCCAGTACTTC
CDR3 protein: CASSSTTREETQYF

D gene: -
clone size: -
V gene: TRBV2
J gene: TRBJ2-2
CDR3 DNA: TGTGCCAGCAGTGAATGGGGGAACACCGGGGAGCTGTTTTTT
CDR3 protein: CASSEWGNTGELFF

D gene: -
clone size: few
V gene: TRBV24-1
J gene: TRBJ1-1
CDR3 DNA: TGTGCCACCAGTGATTCAAAGGGTACAGCTTTCTTT
CDR3 protein: CATSDSKGTAFF

D gene: -
clone size: -
V gene: TRBV10-2
J gene: TRBJ1-5
CDR3 DNA: TGCGCCAGCAGTGATCGGGGGGCGAGTCAGCCCCAGCATTTT
CDR3 protein: CASSDRGASQPQHF

D gene: TRBD2
clone size: many
V gene: TRBV6-4
J gene: TRBJ2-1
CDR3 DNA: TGTGCCAGCAGTGACTCTAGCGGGCACTCCTACAATGAGCAGTTCTTC
CDR3 protein: CASSDSSGHSYNEQFF

D gene: TRBD1
clone size: few
V gene: TRBV4-3
J gene: TRBJ2-1
CDR3 DNA: TGCGCCAGCAGCCAAGATTTTGACAGGGGAAGCTACAATGAGCAGTTCTTC
CDR3 protein: CASSQDFDRGSYNEQFF

D gene: TRBD1
clone size: -
V gene: TRBV25-1
J gene: TRBJ1-6
CDR3 DNA: TGTGCCAGCAGTGTGACAGGGGGTGGTTCACCCCTCCACTTT
CDR3 protein: CASSVTGGGSPLHF

D gene: -
clone size: few
V gene: TRBV5-1
J gene: TRBJ1-6
CDR3 DNA: TGCGCCAGCAGCTTGCGGTCTCAGAGCTCCTATAATTCACCCCTCCACTTT
CDR3 protein: CASSLRSQSSYNSPLHF

D gene: -
clone size: -
V gene: TRBV7-2
J gene: TRBJ1-2
CDR3 DNA: TGTGCCAGCAGCTTAGTTGACCGTCCCTATGGCTACACCTTC
CDR3 protein: CASSLVDRPYGYTF

D gene: -
clone size: -
V gene: TRBV9
J gene: TRBJ2-1
CDR3 DNA: TGTGCCAGCAGCGTCATGAGCCGGGATGAGCAGTTCTTC
CDR3 protein: CASSVMSRDEQFF

D gene: -
clone size: many
V gene: TRBV14
J gene: TRBJ2-3
CDR3 DNA: TGTGCCAGCAGCGCCCGCACAGATACGCAGTATTTT
CDR3 protein: CASSARTDTQYF

D gene: -
clone size: few
V gene: TRBV20-1
J gene: TRBJ1-5
CDR3 DNA: TGCAGTGCTAGTTCGGGCGGGGGGCGAAAAGGTCAGCCCCAGCATTTT
CDR3 protein: CSASSGGGRKGQPQHF

D gene: -
clone size: many
V gene: TRBV5-1
J gene: TRBJ2-7
CDR3 DNA: TGCGCCAGCAGCTTGGCGCGTACAGAGCCTGCCTACGAGCAGTACTTC
CDR3 protein: CASSLARTEPAYEQYF

D gene: TRBD2
clone size: -
V gene: TRBV20-1
J gene: TRBJ2-3
CDR3 DNA: TGCAGTGCTACACTAGCGGGAGGATTAGATACGCAGTATTTT
CDR3 protein: CSATLAGGLDTQYF

D gene: TRBD1
clone size: -
V gene: TRBV9
J gene: TRBJ2-6
CDR3 DNA: TGTGCCAGCAGCAAACGACAGGGCCTCATGAGCTCTGGGGCCAACGTCCTGACTTTC
CDR3 protein: CASSKRQGLMSSGANVLTF

D gene: -
clone size: -
V gene: TRBV27
J gene: TRBJ2-2
CDR3 DNA: TGTGCCAGCAAAGGGCTCAACGCGAACACCGGGGAGCTGTTTTTT
CDR3 protein: CASKGLNANTGELFF

D gene: TRBD2
clone size: few
V gene: TRBV12-3/TRBV12-4
J gene: TRBJ2-7
CDR3 DNA: TGTGCCAGCAGTTCAATAGCGGGGGCCTACGAGCAGTACTTC
CDR3 protein: CASSSIAGAYEQYF

D gene: TRBD2
clone size: few
V gene: TRBV5-1
J gene: TRBJ2-2
CDR3 DNA: TGCGCCAGCAGCCCCCATGGCCCAAGCGGGGGGGCCACCGGGGAGCTGTTTTTT
CDR3 protein: CASSPHGPSGGATGELFF

D gene: TRBD2
clone size: few
V gene: TRBV28
J gene: TRBJ2-5
CDR3 DNA: TGTGCCAGCAGTCTTAGCGGGAGCCGAGGACAAGAGACCCAGTACTTC
CDR3 protein: CASSLSGSRGQETQYF

D gene: TRBD1
clone size: many
V gene: TRBV6-2/TRBV6-3
J gene: TRBJ1-5
CDR3 DNA: TGTGCCAGCAGTTACGGACAGGGAAGCAATCAGCCCCAGCATTTT
CDR3 protein: CASSYGQGSNQPQHF

D gene: -
clone size: few
V gene: TRBV6-5
J gene: TRBJ1-5
CDR3 DNA: TGTGCCAGCAGTTACTTCTGGAGGGAGGGTAATCAGCCCCAGCATTTT
CDR3 protein: CASSYFWREGNQPQHF

D gene: -
clone size: few
V gene: TRBV7-2
J gene: TRBJ2-1
CDR3 DNA: TGTGCCAGCAGCCCACGGACCGCCGGTTTCGATGAGCAGTTCTTC
CDR3 protein: CASSPRTAGFDEQFF

D gene: TRBD1
clone size: few
V gene: TRBV6-1
J gene: TRBJ2-7
CDR3 DNA: TGTGCCAGCACCGAAGGACAGGGTAGATGGTACGAGCAGTACTTC
CDR3 protein: CASTEGQGRWYEQYF

D gene: -
clone size: few
V gene: TRBV3-1
J gene: TRBJ1-1
CDR3 DNA: TGTGCCAGCAGCCGGACCGGGGTTGCGGCTTTCTTT
CDR3 protein: CASSRTGVAAFF

D gene: -
clone size: few
V gene: TRBV5-1
J gene: TRBJ1-1
CDR3 DNA: TGCGCCAGCAGCTTCTCAGGGAAAACTAACACTGAAGCTTTCTTT
CDR3 protein: CASSFSGKTNTEAFF

D gene: TRBD1
clone size: many
V gene: TRBV5-1
J gene: TRBJ2-3
CDR3 DNA: TGCGCCAGCAGGTCCGGGACAGGGGGCCCTGATACGCAGTATTTT
CDR3 protein: CASRSGTGGPDTQYF

D gene: -
clone size: -
V gene: TRBV9
J gene: TRBJ1-4
CDR3 DNA: TGTGCCAGCAGCGTATCCCAGAAATCGAATGAAAAACTGTTTTTT
CDR3 protein: CASSVSQKSNEKLFF

D gene: TRBD1
clone size: -
V gene: TRBV12-3/TRBV12-4
J gene: TRBJ2-1
CDR3 DNA: TGTGCCAGCAGTTTTTGGACAGGGGGCGCAGTTGGGTATGAGCAGTTCTTC
CDR3 protein: CASSFWTGGAVGYEQFF

D gene: -
clone size: many
V gene: TRBV29-1
J gene: TRBJ1-2
CDR3 DNA: TGCAGCGTTGATCGGGGAAATGGCTACACCTTC
CDR3 protein: CSVDRGNGYTF

D gene: -
clone size: -
V gene: TRBV6-5
J gene: TRBJ1-1
CDR3 DNA: TGTGCCAGCAGTTACTCGGGCAGAGGAGAAGCTTTCTTT
CDR3 protein: CASSYSGRGEAFF

D gene: TRBD2
clone size: -
V gene: TRBV11-2
J gene: TRBJ2-1
CDR3 DNA: TGTGCCAGCAGCTTAATCTCTGGGGCTAGCGGGAGGGCCCGAAATGAGCAGTTCTTC
CDR3 protein: CASSLISGASGRARNEQFF

D gene: TRBD1
clone size: few
V gene: TRBV4-1
J gene: TRBJ1-6
CDR3 DNA: TGCGCCAGCAGCCAAGACCCGGGACAGGCGAAATATAATTCACCCCTCCACTTT
CDR3 protein: CASSQDPGQAKYNSPLHF

D gene: TRBD1
clone size: -
V gene: TRBV6-1
J gene: TRBJ2-1
CDR3 DNA: TGTGCCAGCAGGAGACAGGGGCCGCATAATGAGCAGTTCTTC
CDR3 protein: CASRRQGPHNEQFF

D gene: TRBD2
clone size: -
V gene: TRBV20-1
J gene: TRBJ2-1
CDR3 DNA: TGCAGTGCTAGTTTCCGCGGGAGTCTCCTTGAGCAGTTCTTC
CDR3 protein: CSASFRGSLLEQFF